These 15 T cell receptor beta chains came from one sample sequenced in a study of shared clonotypes between healthy human individuals. Produced via immunoSEQ multiplex PCR; TCRdb's table is partial and in-frame only. The sample yields millions of clones, around 94% seen once. Sample: naive CD4+ T cells sorted from blood. Documented subset: CD45RA+ positively selected. The receptors here all came from a man aged 18-30 years in good health.

The CDR3 spells CASSLEYNEQFF. CDR3 DNA: TGCGCCAGCAGCTTGGAGTACAATGAGCAGTTCTTC. The chain employs TRBV5-1 and TRBJ2-1; D ambiguous. Trimming removed 0 bases from V and 4 bases from J, with 2 bases in between. The CDR3 has 12 residues. The germline CDR1 and CDR2 sequences are SGHRS and YFSETQ.

In this sample, this clone turned up once. The chain combines TRBV7-6 with TRBJ2-7, with D possibly being TRBD1 or TRBD2 (5 bases each). V lost 0 bases to trimming and J lost 6 bases, with 6 bases between them. The germline V gene has CDR1 SGHVS and CDR2 FNYEAQ. The CDR3 covers 12 residues. CDR3 DNA sequence: TGTGCCAGCAGCTTAGCGGGGACCGAGCAGTACTTC. The encoded protein is CASSLAGTEQYF.

The CDR3 sequence: CASSLINQGTVINIQYF. For the CDR3, the DNA is TGTGCCAGCAGCTTAATAAACCAAGGGACAGTAATAAACATTCAGTACTTC. This rearrangement joins TRBV11-2 to TRBJ2-4, with TRBD1 matching over 7 bases. V lost 2 bases to trimming and J lost 6 bases; unmatched junction nucleotides: 13. The germline CDR1 and CDR2 sequences are SGHAT and FQNNGV. CDR3 length equals 17 residues. Full variable domain (outside the CDR3, taken from reference TRBV11-2 and TRBJ2-4): EAGVAQSPRYKIIEKRQSVAFWCNPISGHATLYWYQQILGQGPKLLIQFQNNGVVDDSQLPKDRFSAERLKGVDSTLKIQPAKLEDSAVYLCASSLINQGTVINIQYFGAGTRLSVL.

This rearrangement joins TRBV5-1 to TRBJ2-2; 9 bases agree with TRBD1. This CDR3 region has 16 residues. Trimming cost V 4 bases and J 3 bases; bases outside gene matches: 7. CDR1 is SGHRS, CDR2 YFSETQ, per germline. CDR3 residues: CASSVDGQGYTGELFF. The CDR3 nucleotides are TGCGCCAGCAGCGTAGACGGACAGGGGTACACCGGGGAGCTGTTTTTT.

The chain is built from TRBV5-6 and TRBJ1-2, with D perhaps TRBD1 (5 bases). Germline V gene sequence: CDR1 SGHDT, CDR2 YYEEEE. V lost 0 bases to trimming and J lost 10 bases, with 13 bases between them. This CDR3 region has 13 residues. CDR3: CASSLDWGTDYTF. The CDR3 nucleotides are TGTGCCAGCAGCTTGGACTGGGGCACGGACTACACCTTC.

The chain couples TRBV5-4 to TRBJ2-7; 9 positions match TRBD2. The germline gives CDR1 SGHNT, CDR2 YYREEE (reference sequence). The CDR3 spans 16 residues. J was trimmed by 5 bases and V by 2 bases; bases with no gene match: 11. The CDR3 spells CASSLVASGIGNEQYF. The CDR3 DNA sequence: TGTGCCAGCAGCTTAGTGGCTAGCGGGATAGGGAACGAGCAGTACTTC.

The chain employs TRBV11-2 and TRBJ2-5; 10 positions match TRBD2. The germline CDR1 and CDR2 sequences are SGHAT and FQNNGV. Trimming took 1 base from V and 2 from J; bases not matched to a gene: 7. This CDR3 is built from 17 residues. CDR3 amino acids: CASSLGLLAGSQETQYF. In DNA, the CDR3 is TGTGCCAGCAGCTTAGGGCTACTAGCGGGGTCACAAGAGACCCAGTACTTC. Together with reference TRBV11-2 and TRBJ2-5, the CDR3 gives the full variable domain: EAGVAQSPRYKIIEKRQSVAFWCNPISGHATLYWYQQILGQGPKLLIQFQNNGVVDDSQLPKDRFSAERLKGVDSTLKIQPAKLEDSAVYLCASSLGLLAGSQETQYFGPGTRLLVL.

The V call is TRBV30, the J call TRBJ2-3, with 8 bases lining up with TRBD2. This CDR3 spans 13 amino acids. The germline V gene has CDR1 GTSNPN and CDR2 SVGIG (reference sequence). The junction had 7 bases not matched to a gene; V was cut back by 7 bases and J by 4 bases. CDR3 DNA: TGTGCCTTGGGGCAAGCGGGGGCAGATACGCAGTATTTT. Its protein product is CALGQAGADTQYF.

The V and J genes are TRBV7-9 and TRBJ1-3; 7 bases agree with TRBD1. The CDR3 runs to 16 residues. V gave up 0 bases and J gave up 0 bases; unmatched junction bases: 2. Per the germline V gene, CDR1 is SEHNR and CDR2 is FQNEAQ (reference sequence). CDR3 amino acids: CASSLAPGGSGNTIYF. Written as DNA, the CDR3 is TGTGCCAGCAGCTTAGCGCCAGGGGGCTCTGGAAACACCATATATTTT.

The chain couples TRBV6-1 to TRBJ2-6; D uncertain. Germline loops: CDR1 MNHNS, CDR2 SASEGT. The CDR3 has 15 residues. With 0 bases removed from V and 4 bases from J, the gap between germline ends came to 7 bases. The CDR3 DNA reads TGTGCCAGCAGTGAAGCATCCGTGGGGGCCAACGTCCTGACTTTC. This gives the protein CASSEASVGANVLTF.

A few counts support this clone. Other DNA sequences in this specimen translate into the identical CDR3. This sequence joins TRBV9 and TRBJ2-1, with TRBD2 matching 9 bases. The V gene end was trimmed by 4 bases and the J gene end by 0 bases; junction bases not matched to a gene: 2. This CDR3 is built from 15 residues. Germline V gene data show CDR1 as SGDLS and CDR2 as YYNGEE. The CDR3 coding sequence is TGTGCCAGCAGCTCTAGCGGGAACTCCTACAATGAGCAGTTCTTC. This codes for CASSSSGNSYNEQFF.

The chain employs TRBV11-2 and TRBJ1-2; 8 positions agree with TRBD1. From germline, CDR1 is SGHAT and CDR2 FQNNGV. V was clipped by 2 bases and J by 13 bases; unmatched bases: 18. The CDR3 has 16 residues. The CDR3 is CASSLNPPDRAECGTF. The CDR3 nucleotides are TGTGCCAGCAGCTTAAACCCCCCGGACAGGGCTGAGTGTGGCACCTTC. Supplemented by reference TRBV11-2 and TRBJ1-2, the full variable domain reads EAGVAQSPRYKIIEKRQSVAFWCNPISGHATLYWYQQILGQGPKLLIQFQNNGVVDDSQLPKDRFSAERLKGVDSTLKIQPAKLEDSAVYLCASSLNPPDRAECGTFGSGTRLTVV.

The chain uses TRBV15 and TRBJ2-7, with a weak D call TRBD2 (6 bases). Trimming pared 1 base from V and 0 bases from J, leaving 7 bases between. Germline V gene data show CDR1 as LNHNV and CDR2 as YYDKDF (reference sequence). This CDR3 comprises 14 residues. This CDR3 reads CATSRAGSSYEQYF. The CDR3 bases are TGTGCCACCAGCAGAGCCGGGAGCTCCTACGAGCAGTACTTC.

The chain combines TRBV11-2 with TRBJ2-1, with 8 nucleotides matching TRBD2. This CDR3 region has 14 residues. Germline CDR1 reads SGHAT; CDR2 reads FQNNGV. Unmatched junction bases numbered 1, after V lost 3 bases and J lost 3 bases. CDR3 DNA: TGTGCCAGCAGCTTTAGCGGGGTCTACAATGAGCAGTTCTTC. This codes for CASSFSGVYNEQFF.

A remark on this clone: This CDR3 is also generated by other DNA sequences in the sample. V and J are TRBV5-1 and TRBJ2-7, with no clear D. CDR1 and CDR2 (germline): SGHRS, YFSETQ. V lost 4 bases and J lost 2, with 10 bases in between. This CDR3 comprises 13 residues. CDR3 DNA: TGCGCCAGCAGCCGCGACACAGCCTACGAGCAGTACTTC. Translated: CASSRDTAYEQYF.